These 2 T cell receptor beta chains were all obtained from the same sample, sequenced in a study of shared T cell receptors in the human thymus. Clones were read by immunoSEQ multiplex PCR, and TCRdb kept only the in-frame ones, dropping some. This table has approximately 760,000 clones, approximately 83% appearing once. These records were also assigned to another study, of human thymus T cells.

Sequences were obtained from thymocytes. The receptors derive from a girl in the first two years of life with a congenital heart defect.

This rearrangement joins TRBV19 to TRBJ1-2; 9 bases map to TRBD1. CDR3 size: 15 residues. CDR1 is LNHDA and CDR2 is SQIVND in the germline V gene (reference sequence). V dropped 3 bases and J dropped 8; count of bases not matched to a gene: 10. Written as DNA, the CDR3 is TGTGCCAGTAGTATCGTCCGGAACAGGGGGCACGGCTACACCTTC. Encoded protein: CASSIVRNRGHGYTF.

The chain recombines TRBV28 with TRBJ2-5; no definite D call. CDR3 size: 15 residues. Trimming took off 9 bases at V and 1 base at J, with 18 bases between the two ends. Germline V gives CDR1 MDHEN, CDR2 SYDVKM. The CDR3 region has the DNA TGTGCCAGATTAAGAGATCAGGTACCCCAAGAGACCCAGTACTTC. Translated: CARLRDQVPQETQYF.